This is a list of T cell receptor beta chains from one sample in a study of blood T cell repertoires in COVID-19. Generated by immunoSEQ multiplex PCR, the TCRdb table keeps only in-frame clones and is missing some. This sample yields under 80,000 clones, of which around 80% are seen a single time; approximately 5.1% belongs to the top ten. Specimen: peripheral blood. The receptors derive from a woman aged 80 or over with active or convalescent COVID-19. CDR3s include the opening cysteine and the closing phenylalanine or tryptophan. D genes are given only for firm matches. Not every row has a clone size; where given, it reads once, few, many or a size class.

NA TRBJ2-2 NA TRBV6-6 CASSYALASGELFF TGTGCCAGCAGTTACGCTCTAGCGTCCGGGGAGCTGTTTTTT
once TRBJ2-3 NA TRBV5-1 CASRQGPDRDTQYF TGCGCCAGCAGACAGGGCCCCGACAGGGATACGCAGTATTTT
NA TRBJ2-1 TRBD2 TRBV18 CASSPQRWLAGSGDNEQFF TGTGCCAGCTCACCTCAACGATGGCTAGCGGGATCTGGCGACAATGAGCAGTTCTTC
NA TRBJ2-5 TRBD1 TRBV18 CASSHGTALETQYF TGTGCCAGCTCACACGGGACAGCACTGGAGACCCAGTACTTC
NA TRBJ1-4 TRBD1 TRBV5-4 CASSLSGTGVEKLFF TGTGCCAGCAGCTTGTCCGGGACAGGGGTAGAAAAACTGTTTTTT
NA TRBJ1-3 NA TRBV11-3 CASSLRTDSGNTIYF TGTGCCAGCAGCTTGAGGACAGACTCTGGAAACACCATATATTTT
NA TRBJ2-7 NA TRBV19 CASSLVSSGEQYF TGTGCCAGTAGTTTGGTCTCCTCGGGAGAGCAGTACTTC
NA TRBJ2-7 TRBD2 TRBV18 CASSPGTSGILDEQYF TGTGCCAGCTCACCAGGGACTAGCGGAATTTTGGACGAGCAGTACTTC
NA TRBJ2-6 NA TRBV5-4 CASSLDSLSSGANVLTF TGTGCCAGCAGCTTGGACAGCCTAAGCTCTGGGGCCAACGTCCTGACTTTC
NA TRBJ1-1 NA TRBV6-2/TRBV6-3 CASSYRGNTEAFF TGTGCCAGCAGTTACAGGGGGAACACTGAAGCTTTCTTT
NA TRBJ2-4 NA TRBV11-3 CASSFSQGMAKNIQYF TGTGCCAGCAGCTTCTCCCAGGGAATGGCCAAAAACATTCAGTACTTC
NA TRBJ2-5 NA TRBV30 CATRTQETQYF TGTGCCACGAGAACTCAAGAGACCCAGTACTTC
NA TRBJ2-5 NA TRBV20-1 CSARRETQYF TGCAGTGCGAGACGAGAGACCCAGTACTTC
NA TRBJ2-5 TRBD1 TRBV7-3 CASSLRETGAETQYF TGTGCCAGCAGCTTAAGAGAGACAGGGGCGGAGACCCAGTACTTC
NA TRBJ2-3 TRBD2 TRBV24-1 CATSDPAGVGTDTQYF TGTGCCACCAGTGACCCCGCGGGGGTCGGCACAGATACGCAGTATTTT
NA TRBJ2-1 TRBD2 TRBV29-1 CSAGKRGGYNEQFF TGCAGCGCGGGAAAGCGGGGGGGATACAATGAGCAGTTCTTC
NA TRBJ2-4 TRBD1 TRBV7-8 CASSKGQEPAIQYF TGTGCCAGCAGCAAGGGACAGGAGCCTGCCATTCAGTACTTC
NA TRBJ1-1 NA TRBV21-1 CASLYGEAFF TGTGCCAGCTTATATGGCGAAGCTTTCTTT